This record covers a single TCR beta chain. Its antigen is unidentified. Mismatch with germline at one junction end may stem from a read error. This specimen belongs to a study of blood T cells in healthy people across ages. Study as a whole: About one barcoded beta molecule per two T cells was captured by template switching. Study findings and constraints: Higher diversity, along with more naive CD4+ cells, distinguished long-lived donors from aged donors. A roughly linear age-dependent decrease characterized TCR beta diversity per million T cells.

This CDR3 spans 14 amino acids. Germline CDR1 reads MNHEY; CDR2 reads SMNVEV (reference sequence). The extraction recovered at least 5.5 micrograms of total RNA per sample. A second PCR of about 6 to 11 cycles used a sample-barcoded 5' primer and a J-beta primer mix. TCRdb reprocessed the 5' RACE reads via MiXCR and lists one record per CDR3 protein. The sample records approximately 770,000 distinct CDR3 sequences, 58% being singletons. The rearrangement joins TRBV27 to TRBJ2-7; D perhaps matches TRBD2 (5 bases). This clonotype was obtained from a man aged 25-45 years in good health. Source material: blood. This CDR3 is CTSGLDPPPYEQYF. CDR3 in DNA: TGTACCAGCGGCCTAGACCCCCCGCCCTACGAGCAGTACTTC.